The text below deals with one T cell receptor beta chain. What it binds is not known. This sample is part of a study of monozygotic twins with inflammatory bowel disease. Overall study results and limits: Patient repertoires may have gained variability from differing immunosuppressive treatments. Versus healthy twins, IBD patients showed fewer clonotypes shared with others, especially with disease activity. Compared with healthy co-twins, IBD patients showed reduced TCRbeta repertoire diversity by inverse Simpson.

UMIs with a 6-nucleotide sample barcode were added by template switching. TCRdb reprocessed the 5' RACE reads, with one entry per CDR3 protein and no DNA. Recorded for this sample: around 370,000 distinct CDR3 sequences. The material sequenced was blood. This clonotype was obtained from a human donor with ulcerative colitis or Crohn's disease, or a healthy co-twin of an affected twin (not recorded which).

The CDR3 reads CASSLQRGLTEAFF. This sequence joins TRBV7-9 and TRBJ1-1; TCRdb picks TRBD1, but there is no DNA to check that call. Germline CDR1 SEHNR, CDR2 FQNEAQ (reference sequence). The CDR3 is made up of 14 amino acids. Based on the CDR3 plus reference TRBV7-9 and TRBJ1-1, the full variable domain is DTGVSQNPRHKITKRGQNVTFRCDPISEHNRLYWYRQTLGQGPEFLTYFQNEAQLEKSRLLSDRFSAERPKGSFSTLEIQRTEQGDSAMYLCASSLQRGLTEAFFGQGTRLTVV.